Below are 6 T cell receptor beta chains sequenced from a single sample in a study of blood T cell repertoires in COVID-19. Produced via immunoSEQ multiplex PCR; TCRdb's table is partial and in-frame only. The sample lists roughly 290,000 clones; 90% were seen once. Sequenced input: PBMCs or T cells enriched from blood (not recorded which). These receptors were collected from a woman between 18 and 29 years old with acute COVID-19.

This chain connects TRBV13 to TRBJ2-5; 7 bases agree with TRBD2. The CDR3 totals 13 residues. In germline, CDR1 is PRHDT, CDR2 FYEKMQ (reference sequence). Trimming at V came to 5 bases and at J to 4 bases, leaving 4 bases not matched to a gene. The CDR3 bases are TGTGCCAGCAGCACCTTAGCGGGAGAGACCCAGTACTTC. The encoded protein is CASSTLAGETQYF.

The CDR3 loop is CASSITWGRGGYNEQFF. CDR3 DNA: TGTGCCAGTAGTATAACATGGGGTAGGGGGGGTTACAATGAGCAGTTCTTC. This chain uses TRBV19 with TRBJ2-1, with a tentative D call TRBD2 (7 bases). The germline V gene encodes CDR1 LNHDA and CDR2 SQIVND (reference sequence). The CDR3 runs to 17 residues. The V end lost 2 bases, the J end lost 4 bases, and 18 bases lay between the germline ends.

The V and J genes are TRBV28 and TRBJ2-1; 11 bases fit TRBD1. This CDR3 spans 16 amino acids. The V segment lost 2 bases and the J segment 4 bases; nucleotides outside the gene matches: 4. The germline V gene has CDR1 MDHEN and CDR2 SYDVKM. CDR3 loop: CASSLHGTGGYNEQFF. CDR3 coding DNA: TGTGCCAGCAGTTTACACGGGACAGGGGGATACAATGAGCAGTTCTTC. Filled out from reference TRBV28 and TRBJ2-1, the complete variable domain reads DVKVTQSSRYLVKRTGEKVFLECVQDMDHENMFWYRQDPGLGLRLIYFSYDVKMKEKGDIPEGYSVSREKKERFSLILESASTNQTSMYLCASSLHGTGGYNEQFFGPGTRLTVL.

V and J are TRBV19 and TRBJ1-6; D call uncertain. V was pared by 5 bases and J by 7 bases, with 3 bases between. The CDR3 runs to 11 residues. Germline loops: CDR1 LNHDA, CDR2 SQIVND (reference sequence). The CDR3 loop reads CASSSNSPLHF. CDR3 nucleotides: TGTGCCAGTAGTTCGAATTCACCCCTCCACTTT. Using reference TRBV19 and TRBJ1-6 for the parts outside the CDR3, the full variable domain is DGGITQSPKYLFRKEGQNVTLSCEQNLNHDAMYWYRQDPGQGLRLIYYSQIVNDFQKGDIAEGYSVSREKKESFPLTVTSAQKNPTAFYLCASSSNSPLHFGNGTRLTVT.

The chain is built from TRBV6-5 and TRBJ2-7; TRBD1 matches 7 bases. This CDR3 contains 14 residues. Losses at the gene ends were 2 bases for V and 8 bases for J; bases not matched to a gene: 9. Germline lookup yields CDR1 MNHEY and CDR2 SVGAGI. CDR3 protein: CASSYEGSRGQQYF. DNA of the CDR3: TGTGCCAGCAGTTACGAGGGATCGAGGGGGCAGCAGTACTTC.

CDR3: CASSELVSGIYNEQFF. CDR3 nucleotides: TGTGCCAGCAGTGAATTGGTTAGCGGGATCTACAATGAGCAGTTCTTC. The J gene is TRBJ2-1, the V gene TRBV25-1; 8 positions agree with TRBD2. From germline, CDR1 is MGHDK and CDR2 SYGVNS. The CDR3 length is 16 residues. V was clipped by 1 base and J by 3 bases; unmatched bases: 5. Filled out from reference TRBV25-1 and TRBJ2-1, the complete variable domain reads EADIYQTPRYLVIGTGKKITLECSQTMGHDKMYWYQQDPGMELHLIHYSYGVNSTEKGDLSSESTVSRIRTEHFPLTLESARPSHTSQYLCASSELVSGIYNEQFFGPGTRLTVL.